The rows below give T cell receptor beta chains drawn from one sample of a study of Ad26.COV2.S vaccination and SARS-CoV-2 variants. Using immunoSEQ multiplex PCR, the repertoire was profiled, and TCRdb retains in-frame clones only, with some absent. The sample lists about 260,000 clones, roughly 89% occurring once. The specimen was peripheral blood, collected in a trial of Ad26.COV2.S vaccine versus placebo. These receptors were collected from a person between 18 and 65 years old who received the Ad26.COV2.S COVID-19 vaccine or a placebo. Each CDR3 is given with its conserved first and last residue. Fields, in order: J gene, clone size, V gene, D gene, CDR3 DNA, CDR3 protein. D genes are given only for firm matches. Size is stated for part of the rows, as once, few or many counts, or as a class when the clone is expanded.

j_gene: TRBJ2-2; abundance: .; v_gene: TRBV18; d_gene: TRBD1; CDR3nt: TGTGCCAGCTCACCAGGGACAGCGAACACCGGGGAGCTGTTTTTT; CDR3aa: CASSPGTANTGELFF
j_gene: TRBJ1-5; abundance: .; v_gene: TRBV4-1; d_gene: TRBD1; CDR3nt: TGCGCCAGCAGCCAAGATGCCCAGGGGGCGGAACAGCCCCAGCATTTT; CDR3aa: CASSQDAQGAEQPQHF
j_gene: TRBJ2-5; abundance: .; v_gene: TRBV7-6; d_gene: TRBD2; CDR3nt: TGTGCCAGCAGCTTAGCGTCCACTAGCGGGGGGGCGTGGGAGACCCAGTACTTC; CDR3aa: CASSLASTSGGAWETQYF
j_gene: TRBJ2-1; abundance: .; v_gene: TRBV19; d_gene: .; CDR3nt: TGTGCCAGTAGTATAAAGAGAGGAGGGTTTAAGGAGCAGTTCTTC; CDR3aa: CASSIKRGGFKEQFF
j_gene: TRBJ2-5; abundance: .; v_gene: TRBV7-3; d_gene: TRBD2; CDR3nt: TGTGCCAGCAGCCTCGGAGTAGCGGGGGGTCAAGAGACCCAGTACTTC; CDR3aa: CASSLGVAGGQETQYF
j_gene: TRBJ1-1; abundance: .; v_gene: TRBV2; d_gene: .; CDR3nt: TGTGCCAGCAGTGGGCAAGGACGGTACACTGAAGCTTTCTTT; CDR3aa: CASSGQGRYTEAFF
j_gene: TRBJ1-3; abundance: .; v_gene: TRBV5-6; d_gene: .; CDR3nt: TGTGCCAGCAGCTTGGCCGGGTGGTCCGACCTCTCTGGAAACACCATATATTTT; CDR3aa: CASSLAGWSDLSGNTIYF
j_gene: TRBJ1-4; abundance: .; v_gene: TRBV5-5; d_gene: .; CDR3nt: TGTGCCAGCAGCTTGTTGGGGGAAGGCGAAAAACTGTTTTTT; CDR3aa: CASSLLGEGEKLFF
j_gene: TRBJ1-4; abundance: .; v_gene: TRBV23-1; d_gene: TRBD1; CDR3nt: TGCGCCAGCAGTCAATCGGGGACAGGGGCCGAAAAACTGTTTTTT; CDR3aa: CASSQSGTGAEKLFF
j_gene: TRBJ2-7; abundance: .; v_gene: TRBV19; d_gene: .; CDR3nt: TGTGCCAGTACCAAAAACATGGGGGCCTCCTACGAGCAGTACTTC; CDR3aa: CASTKNMGASYEQYF
j_gene: TRBJ1-1; abundance: once; v_gene: TRBV6-1; d_gene: TRBD1; CDR3nt: TGTGCCAGCAGTAAAGGACAGGGACTTATGAACACTGAAGCTTTCTTT; CDR3aa: CASSKGQGLMNTEAFF
j_gene: TRBJ1-3; abundance: .; v_gene: TRBV7-8; d_gene: .; CDR3nt: TGTGCCAGCAGCCCCCGGGACACCCGAAACACCATATATTTT; CDR3aa: CASSPRDTRNTIYF
j_gene: TRBJ1-6; abundance: once; v_gene: TRBV2; d_gene: .; CDR3nt: TGTGCCAGCGTACAGGGATTGTCCTATAATTCACCCCTCCACTTT; CDR3aa: CASVQGLSYNSPLHF
j_gene: TRBJ1-3; abundance: .; v_gene: TRBV29-1; d_gene: .; CDR3nt: TGCAGCGTTGAAACTGGAAACACCATATATTTT; CDR3aa: CSVETGNTIYF
j_gene: TRBJ2-3; abundance: .; v_gene: TRBV11-2; d_gene: TRBD2; CDR3nt: TGTGCCAGCAGCTTAGGTGCTATAGCGGGGGCTAGCACAGATACGCAGTATTTT; CDR3aa: CASSLGAIAGASTDTQYF
j_gene: TRBJ1-1; abundance: .; v_gene: TRBV27; d_gene: TRBD1; CDR3nt: TGTGCCAGCAGCCACGGACAGGGGAACACTGAAGCTTTCTTT; CDR3aa: CASSHGQGNTEAFF
j_gene: TRBJ1-4; abundance: .; v_gene: TRBV5-4; d_gene: .; CDR3nt: TGTGCCAGCAGCTTGGGCGGTCCCTTTAATGAAAAACTGTTTTTT; CDR3aa: CASSLGGPFNEKLFF
j_gene: TRBJ2-3; abundance: few; v_gene: TRBV29-1; d_gene: .; CDR3nt: TGCAGCGTTGGCGGTGCTCCCTTGGGTACAGATACGCAGTATTTT; CDR3aa: CSVGGAPLGTDTQYF
j_gene: TRBJ1-2; abundance: .; v_gene: TRBV7-9; d_gene: .; CDR3nt: TGTGCCAGCAGCCAACGGGGTTGGAACTATGGCTACACCTTC; CDR3aa: CASSQRGWNYGYTF
j_gene: TRBJ1-6; abundance: .; v_gene: TRBV4-3; d_gene: TRBD1; CDR3nt: TGCGCCAGCAGCCCTGGGACAGGGGATAATTCACCCCTCCACTTT; CDR3aa: CASSPGTGDNSPLHF
j_gene: TRBJ1-5; abundance: .; v_gene: TRBV19; d_gene: .; CDR3nt: TGTGCCAGTGCGGCAAGCTCGGCCAATCAGCCCCAGCATTTT; CDR3aa: CASAASSANQPQHF
j_gene: TRBJ2-3; abundance: .; v_gene: TRBV5-1; d_gene: .; CDR3nt: TGCGCCAGCAGCGGACCGGGCACACCCACAGATACGCAGTATTTT; CDR3aa: CASSGPGTPTDTQYF
j_gene: TRBJ2-1; abundance: .; v_gene: TRBV4-3; d_gene: TRBD2; CDR3nt: TGCGCCAGCAGCCCTCGGACTAGCGGGAGCTCCTACAATGAGCAGTTCTTC; CDR3aa: CASSPRTSGSSYNEQFF
j_gene: TRBJ1-1; abundance: .; v_gene: TRBV18; d_gene: TRBD1; CDR3nt: TGTGCCAGCTCACCGGACAGGGGAGCTTTCTTT; CDR3aa: CASSPDRGAFF
j_gene: TRBJ1-3; abundance: .; v_gene: TRBV6-6; d_gene: TRBD1; CDR3nt: TGTGCCAGCAGTTACTCGGGACAGGGGGGAAACACCATATATTTT; CDR3aa: CASSYSGQGGNTIYF
j_gene: TRBJ1-2; abundance: .; v_gene: TRBV10-1; d_gene: .; CDR3nt: TGCGCCAGCAGGGGCGGGACGGCTGGCTACACCTTC; CDR3aa: CASRGGTAGYTF